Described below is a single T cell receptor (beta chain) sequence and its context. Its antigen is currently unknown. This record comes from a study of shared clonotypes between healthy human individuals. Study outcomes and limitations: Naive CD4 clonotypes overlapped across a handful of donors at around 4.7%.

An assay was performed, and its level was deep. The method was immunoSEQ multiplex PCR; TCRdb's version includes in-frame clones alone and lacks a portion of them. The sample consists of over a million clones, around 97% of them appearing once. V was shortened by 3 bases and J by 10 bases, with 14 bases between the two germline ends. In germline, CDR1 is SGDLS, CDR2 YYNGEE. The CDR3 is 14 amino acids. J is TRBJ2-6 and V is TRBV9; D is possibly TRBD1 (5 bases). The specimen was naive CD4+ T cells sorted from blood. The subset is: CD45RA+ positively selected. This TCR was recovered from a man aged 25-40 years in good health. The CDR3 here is CASSDPDTRNVLTF. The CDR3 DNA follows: TGTGCCAGCAGCGACCCGGACACGAGGAACGTCCTGACTTTC.